One and the same sample provided the 7 T cell receptor beta chains below, sequenced in a study of human T cells and chemical hapten exposure. TCRdb re-called the RACE reads with MiXCR, one entry per CDR3 protein. In the table there are 300,000 to 450,000 distinct CDR3 sequences, around 5% of which are singletons. Stated time point: pre-sensitization, week 0. Treatment given: therapeutic diphenylcyclopropenone sensitization with weekly scalp DPC. Sequencing was performed on whole blood, taken in connection with sensitization to the hapten diphenylcyclopropenone (DPC). These receptors came from a woman under 30 with alopecia areata. Some clones in this sample may be carry-over from other donors' samples.

This clonotype was detected only a few times. The rearrangement joins TRBV11-2 to TRBJ1-5; 9 bases match TRBD1. The CDR3 runs 14 residues. Trimming cost V 5 bases and J 7 bases; bases outside gene matches: 6. The V gene's germline CDR1 is SGHAT and CDR2 FQNNGV. The CDR3 reads CASSQWTGEQPQHF. The CDR3 nucleotides read TGTGCCAGCAGCCAATGGACAGGGGAGCAGCCCCAGCATTTT.

This sequence joins TRBV12-5 and TRBJ1-1; D is uncertain. Trimming pared 5 bases from V and 3 bases from J, leaving 10 bases between. The CDR3 contains 13 residues. Germline V lookup: CDR1 LGHNT, CDR2 FRNRAP. CDR3 residues: CASGAGVYTEAFF. The CDR3 DNA follows: TGTGCTAGTGGTGCCGGGGTCTACACTGAAGCTTTCTTT.

The table lists this clonotype with a count of one. The junction and the germline gene differ at one end; a read error may be behind it. This chain connects TRBV9 to TRBJ2-1, with 14 nucleotides matching TRBD2. Germline V CDR1 and CDR2: SGDLS, YYNGEE. There are 16 residues in the CDR3. CDR3 region: CASSEQGLAGVDERFF. In DNA, the CDR3 is TGTGCCAGCAGCGAGCAGGGACTAGCGGGGGTAGATGAGCGGTTCTTC.

The rearrangement uses TRBV9 and TRBJ1-1; TRBD1 is a possible D gene (5 bases). The ends were cut back, 2 bases at V and 4 bases at J, with 9 bases in the middle. Germline V gene lookup returns CDR1 SGDLS and CDR2 YYNGEE. The CDR3 contains 13 residues. The CDR3 region has the DNA TGTGCCAGCAGCGTGACGGGGACCACTGAAGCTTTCTTT. Protein: CASSVTGTTEAFF.

The sample holds a few counts of this clonotype. The gene calls are TRBV6-1 and TRBJ2-1, with 8 bases lining up with TRBD1. The germline gives CDR1 MNHNS, CDR2 SASEGT. The CDR3 extends over 15 amino acids. The J segment lost 4 bases and the V segment lost 4 bases, leaving 6 bases of the junction unmatched. The CDR3 is CASSAQQGGYNEQFF. The CDR3 nucleotides read TGTGCCAGCAGTGCTCAACAGGGGGGATACAATGAGCAGTTCTTC.

This clonotype was detected many times. The genes are TRBV7-9 and TRBJ2-1, with a tentative D call TRBD1 (6 bases). V shed 4 bases and J shed 7 bases, with 8 bases lying between them. This CDR3 contains 12 residues. The germline V gene has CDR1 SEHNR and CDR2 FQNEAQ (reference sequence). The CDR3 protein is CASSSQGNEQFF. The CDR3 coding sequence is TGTGCCAGCAGCTCCCAGGGGAATGAGCAGTTCTTC.

The V and J genes are TRBV5-1 and TRBJ2-1; D is unresolved. Germline V gene lookup returns CDR1 SGHRS and CDR2 YFSETQ. The CDR3 covers 12 residues. Trimming took off 4 bases at V and 10 bases at J, with 12 bases between the two ends. The CDR3, as DNA: TGCGCCAGCAGCCTGAACATACAAGAGCAGTTCTTC. Translating it yields CASSLNIQEQFF. Looking up the rest from reference TRBV5-1 and TRBJ2-1 gives the full variable domain: KAGVTQTPRYLIKTRGQQVTLSCSPISGHRSVSWYQQTPGQGLQFLFEYFSETQRNKGNFPGRFSGRQFSNSRSEMNVSTLELGDSALYLCASSLNIQEQFFGPGTRLTVL.